A single sample is the source of the 23 T cell receptor beta chains below, sequenced in a study of CXCR3-negative and CXCR3-positive naive CD8 T cells. Overall study results and limits: More hydrophobic TRB CDR3s were found in CXCR3-positive naive cells than in CXCR3-negative naive cells.

In preparing the TRB cDNA libraries, 5' RACE with UMI labels was used. From its re-call of the 5' RACE reads, TCRdb lists each CDR3 protein once, without DNA. The sample has over 150,000 distinct CDR3 sequences. No antigen has been identified for these receptors. The sequenced material came from naive CXCR3+ CD8+ T cells from blood. Subset given: CD45RO-CCR7+CD27+CD95- naive CD8+ T cells expressing CXCR3 (TNR3+). Receptors were obtained from a human donor in good health. Some clones in this sample may be carry-over from other donors' samples.

This chain joins TRBV27 and TRBJ2-3. CDR1 MNHEY and CDR2 SMNVEV come from the germline V gene (reference sequence). CDR3 length equals 13 residues. The CDR3 loop is CASSFASTDTQYF.

The V gene is TRBV9, the J gene TRBJ2-1; TCRdb selects TRBD1, and the lack of DNA leaves this call unchecked. Germline V lookup: CDR1 SGDLS, CDR2 YYNGEE. The CDR3 is 17 amino acids. CDR3 sequence: CASSEPRVGGPYNEQFF.

The chain is built from TRBV6-2 or TRBV6-3 and TRBJ2-7. Germline V lookup: CDR1 MNHEY, CDR2 SVGEGT. The CDR3 loop spans 11 amino acids. The CDR3 sequence: CASSGNYEQYF.

The chain links TRBV4-1 to TRBJ2-4; TCRdb designates TRBD1, a call that cannot be tested without DNA. The CDR3 has 14 amino acids. Germline-derived CDR1 and CDR2 are MGHRA and YSYEKL. This CDR3 reads CASSQGQLDNIQYF.

J is TRBJ2-2 and V is TRBV4-1; TCRdb's assignment of TRBD2 cannot be checked, as there is no DNA. CDR3 length equals 17 residues. Germline CDR1 reads MGHRA; CDR2 reads YSYEKL. The CDR3 loop is CASSQDLLAADTGELFF.

The V call is TRBV5-1, the J call TRBJ2-7. The CDR3 is made up of 13 amino acids. The germline V gene has CDR1 SGHRS and CDR2 YFSETQ. The CDR3 sequence is CASSFGVAYEQYF.

This rearrangement joins TRBV20-1 to TRBJ2-7; TCRdb indicates TRBD2, and absent DNA this call remains unverified. CDR3 size: 14 residues. Germline V gene lookup returns CDR1 DFQATT and CDR2 SNEGSKA (reference sequence). The CDR3 loop is CSATGTSRFHEQYF.

This chain connects TRBV7-8 to TRBJ2-7; TCRdb indicates TRBD2, and absent DNA this call remains unverified. CDR1 SGHVS and CDR2 FQNEAQ come from the germline V gene. The CDR3 has 15 residues. CDR3 region: CASSLSGLGFYEQYF.

V gene TRBV29-1 combines with J gene TRBJ1-5; checking the TCRdb D call of TRBD1 is not possible without DNA. The V gene's germline CDR1 is SQVTM and CDR2 ANQGSEA. The CDR3 is made up of 12 amino acids. This CDR3 reads CSVGQGDQPQHF.

The chain employs TRBV7-2 and TRBJ2-1. From germline, CDR1 is SGHTA and CDR2 FQGNSA. The CDR3 has 13 amino acids. CDR3 region: CASSWSSYNEQFF.

V is TRBV30 and J is TRBJ2-1. Looked up from germline, CDR1 is GTSNPN and CDR2 is SVGIG (reference sequence). This CDR3 contains 14 residues. The CDR3 region is CAWSADSSYNEQFF.

The chain carries TRBV28 and TRBJ2-7; TCRdb names TRBD2, which stays unverified in the absence of DNA. This CDR3 comprises 17 residues. Germline loops: CDR1 MDHEN, CDR2 SYDVKM. CDR3 loop: CASSPSGTTLSTYEQYF.

This chain uses TRBV7-9 with TRBJ2-5. CDR3 length: 13 residues. Germline lookup yields CDR1 SEHNR and CDR2 FQNEAQ (reference sequence). The CDR3 is CASNAGNQETQYF.

The genes are TRBV15 and TRBJ2-5; TCRdb picks TRBD1, but there is no DNA to check that call. The CDR3 totals 17 residues. Germline V lookup: CDR1 LNHNV, CDR2 YYDKDF (reference sequence). The CDR3 protein is CATSRDLGRVNQETQYF.

The V gene is TRBV12-5, the J gene TRBJ2-1. The CDR3 runs 12 residues. Looked up from germline, CDR1 is LGHNT and CDR2 is FRNRAP. CDR3 in amino acids: CASGILMGEQFF.

The genes are TRBV12-3 or TRBV12-4 and TRBJ1-5; TCRdb returns TRBD1, unconfirmable since there is no DNA. The CDR3 contains 16 residues. The CDR3 spells CASIADRGESNQPQHF.

The chain links TRBV2 to TRBJ2-7. The CDR3 spans 13 residues. Germline CDR1 SNHLY, CDR2 FYNNEI. CDR3 residues: CASSDRRTYEQYF. The full variable domain, completed using reference TRBV2 and TRBJ2-7, is EPEVTQTPSHQVTQMGQEVILRCVPISNHLYFYWYRQILGQKVEFLVSFYNNEISEKSEIFDDQFSVERPDGSNFTLKIRSTKLEDSAMYFCASSDRRTYEQYFGPGTRLTVT.

V gene TRBV19 combines with J gene TRBJ2-1; TCRdb returns TRBD2, unconfirmable since there is no DNA. Germline V gene lookup returns CDR1 LNHDA and CDR2 SQIVND (reference sequence). The CDR3 length is 14 residues. This CDR3 reads CASSIWREEGEQFF.

The genes are TRBV4-3 and TRBJ2-1; as DNA is missing, the TRBD2 call by TCRdb cannot be tested. The CDR3 length is 15 residues. The germline V gene has CDR1 LGHNA and CDR2 YSLEER. CDR3 in amino acids: CASSQGDGGFAEQFF.

The rearrangement uses TRBV2 and TRBJ1-4; TCRdb selects TRBD1, and the lack of DNA leaves this call unchecked. The CDR3 is made up of 15 amino acids. Germline V gene data show CDR1 as SNHLY and CDR2 as FYNNEI. CDR3 protein: CASSGTGGPNEKLFF.

This chain's CDR3 is CASSPQGPPAAYEQYF. V is TRBV5-5 and J is TRBJ2-7; the D gene TCRdb calls, TRBD1, cannot be checked with no DNA. CDR1 is SGHKS, CDR2 YYEKEE, per germline (reference sequence). This CDR3 contains 16 residues.

This chain joins TRBV5-1 and TRBJ2-1; the TCRdb call, TRBD1, lacks DNA for checking. The CDR3 sequence is 15 residues long. CDR1 is SGHRS and CDR2 is YFSETQ in the germline V gene. Here the CDR3 reads CASSLPESGGREQFF.

This sequence joins TRBV6-6 and TRBJ1-2; TCRdb picks TRBD1, but there is no DNA to check that call. Germline CDR1 and CDR2: MNHNY and SVGAGI (reference sequence). CDR3 length equals 13 residues. CDR3 amino acids: CASSYEGLHGYTF.